What follows describes a single T cell receptor beta chain. Some clones are missing from TCRdb's copy, which holds only in-frame ones; the method was immunoSEQ multiplex PCR. Of approximately 240,000 clones in the sample, 84% were seen once. The CDR3 runs to 14 residues. With 5 bases removed from V and 4 bases from J, the gap between germline ends came to 14 bases. Per the germline V gene, CDR1 is KGHSH and CDR2 is LQKENI. The record originates from a study of blood T cell repertoires in COVID-19. The specimen sequenced was peripheral blood. The TCR originated in a woman older than 75 with active or convalescent COVID-19. This chain uses TRBV18 with TRBJ1-2, with D perhaps TRBD1 (5 bases). The CDR3 DNA reads TGTGCCAGCTCATGGGACCGGGAGGCCTATGGCTACACCTTC. Its translation is CASSWDREAYGYTF. Combining the CDR3 with reference TRBV18 and TRBJ1-2 gives the whole variable domain NAGVMQNPRHLVRRRGQEARLRCSPMKGHSHVYWYRQLPEEGLKFMVYLQKENIIDESGMPKERFSAEFPKEGPSILRIQQVVRGDSAAYFCASSWDREAYGYTFGSGTRLTVV.